This TCR beta chain originates from a study of glioma-infiltrating T cells. In the case of this clonotype: Antigen: not known. A read error may produce the germline difference seen at one junction end.

The CDR3 totals 16 residues. Germline-derived CDR1 and CDR2 are KGHSH and LQKENI. Using RNA template, CDR3s of TCR alpha and beta were amplified with iRepertoire arm-PCR. One-step reverse transcription and amplification started from approximately 100-400 ng of tissue mRNA or PBMC total RNA. Each CDR3 protein is one row after TCRdb ran MiXCR on the multiplex PCR reads. The table records over 140,000 distinct CDR3 sequences, about 39% of them present only once. Overall study findings and caveats: Very few CDR3 sequences were shared between tissue and blood. Above-expected tissue-blood divergence occurred in all gliomas, most in low-grade ones.

The receptor comes from a human donor with low-grade glioma or glioblastoma, undergoing nonglioma brain surgery, or in good health (not recorded which). This chain uses TRBV18 with TRBJ2-5, with 11 bases fitting TRBD2. The sequencing sample was made of glioma tissue, nonneoplastic brain tissue, or PBMCs (not recorded which). As DNA, the CDR3 is TGTGCCAGCTCACTGTCGACTAGCGGGGTTGGAGAGACCCAGTACTTT. This gives the protein CASSLSTSGVGETQYF.